This T cell receptor beta chain appears in the sequencing data of a study of identical twins (dated by TCRdb to 2016 to 2017). About the investigation overall: TCR alpha and beta repertoires from monozygotic twins, unrelated adults of various ages and cord blood were deep-sequenced to test whether fetal clonotypes persist. To rule out contamination, the twin experiments were replicated at different times with different library preparation protocols.

Only healthy Caucasian donors were included. Three unrelated non-twin adults were additionally sequenced: a male aged 18 to 29, a male aged 50 to 60 and a female aged 50 to 60. Using Miltenyi CD45RO+ enrichment and human naive T-cell isolation kits, memory (CD45RO+) and naive T cells were isolated from PBMC. Points the paper makes about the study in general: Conclusions relied on cross-sectional statistical analysis, since the same donors could not be followed over many years. Excess twin sharing in beta out-of-frame sequences was weaker because fewer shared sequences lowered the signal-to-noise ratio. Invariant T cells such as MAIT and iNKT could partly confound zero-insertion analyses, though diverse VJ usage argued against this for most clonotypes. Out-of-frame TCR alpha sequences shared between twins showed an excess of low generation-probability sequences compared with coincidental sharing between unrelated individuals. Recombination models systematically underestimated out-of-frame TCR alpha sharing in monozygotic twins but agreed with sharing between unrelated individuals. Fewer insertions were carried by abundant cord blood beta clonotypes; a weaker similar trend was observed in young adult naive repertoires, while no such trend was observed in memory repertoires.

Turning to this clonotype: Its binding antigen is unknown. No base-level quality is on record; no much larger clone is a single base apart.

Looking up the germline V gene yields CDR1 SQVTM and CDR2 ANQGSEA. Trimming takes 7 bases from V and 6 bases from J, and the germline ends sit 22 bases apart. The CDR3 numbers 15 residues from cysteine through phenylalanine. Left in the record is the CDR3 DNA by itself, 45 bases read in frame from the first base. Libraries were constructed by 5' RACE. Sequencing was carried out with an Illumina HiSeq 2000. A universal primer binding site was introduced by template switching, and a unique molecular identifier was present in the final cDNA, enabling accurate counting of TCR cDNA molecules. Specific primers in the conserved constant-segment region were used to synthesize first-strand cDNA for the TCR alpha and beta chains. To control for contamination, every cDNA library was double barcoded, receiving both a SMART-Mk sample barcode and Illumina barcodes. Two successive PCR steps introduced TruSeq adapter sequences along with Illumina sample barcodes. Sequencing of the TCR alpha and beta cDNA libraries was done on the Illumina HiSeq platform using custom primers. The authors' analysis ran thus. Raw reads were processed with MiGEC to extract unique molecular identifiers, and MiXCR was used to determine CDR3 positions. Recombination models were inferred per individual with the repgenHMM and IGoR tools using an EM algorithm. The analysis of shared clonotypes was done with the tcR package in R, with sharing normalized by the product of cloneset sizes. To study raw recombination without the effects of thymic and clonal selection, out-of-frame nonproductive sequences were analyzed. Clones were called with MiXCR by TCRdb after fastp trimmed the public reads at Q25, and only in-frame beta chains were retained. Records with the same CDR3 protein are collapsed into one entry carrying the most frequent genes and DNA. The V and J calls and clone size come from TCRdb's table, not from the authors' own analysis. Recorded for this sample are approximately 700,000 distinct CDR3 sequences; around 6.1% of them occurred a single time. The top ten hold 1.5% to 2% of the sample.

The source is a man in his late teens or twenties in good health. Here the chain combines TRBV29-1 and TRBJ2-1; the D gene is perhaps TRBD2, from 6 matching bases. Source material: naive T cells sorted from blood. The cell subset or site label, as the study defines it: cells isolated with a human naive T-cell isolation kit. The CDR3: CSADGTGTPFNEQFF. The sequenced DNA: TGCAGCGCCGATGGAACCGGGACTCCATTCAATGAGCAGTTCTTC.